Listed here are 5 T cell receptor beta chains from one sample, sequenced in a study of spatial heterogeneity in lung cancer. MiXCR was run by TCRdb on the 5' RACE reads, yielding one entry per CDR3 protein. This repertoire shows around 110,000 distinct CDR3 sequences, more than 10% found once; its top ten account for around 16%. Time point of the sample: blood at routine non-recurrence follow-up after resection. Sequencing of whole RNA from tumor, nontumor lung or frozen PBMC involved no sorting. Sequenced material: PBMCs, taken at follow-up. The receptors stem from a male donor with early-stage non-small cell lung cancer.

This clonotype was counted many times. The CDR3 protein is CSGWRGGYNEQFF. DNA of the CDR3: TGCAGCGGATGGCGGGGGGGCTACAATGAGCAGTTCTTC. This chain links TRBV29-1 with TRBJ2-1; 9 bases agree with TRBD2. Per the germline V gene, CDR1 is SQVTM and CDR2 is ANQGSEA. CDR3 length equals 13 residues. Trimming cost V 7 bases and J 3 bases; bases outside gene matches: 4.

The chain employs TRBV7-2 and TRBJ2-2; TRBD2 matches at 8 bases. V was clipped by 4 bases and J by 4 bases; unmatched bases: 5. The CDR3 extends over 15 amino acids. Germline V gene sequence: CDR1 SGHTA, CDR2 FQGNSA. For the CDR3, the DNA is TGTGCCAGCAGCTCCGTAGCGGGGCTCACCGGGGAGCTGTTTTTT. Amino acid sequence: CASSSVAGLTGELFF. Based on the CDR3 plus reference TRBV7-2 and TRBJ2-2, the full variable domain is GAGVSQSPSNKVTEKGKDVELRCDPISGHTALYWYRQSLGQGLEFLIYFQGNSAPDKSGLPSDRFSAERTGGSVSTLTIQRTQQEDSAVYLCASSSVAGLTGELFFGEGSRLTVL.

This clonotype was detected many times. V and J are TRBV2 and TRBJ2-7, with D possibly being TRBD1 or TRBD2 (5 bases each). The CDR3 consists of 15 residues. Germline loops: CDR1 SNHLY, CDR2 FYNNEI. CDR3 bases: TGTGCTAGCGAGGAAACAGGTTCTGTCTCCTACGAGCAGTACTTC. It specifies CASEETGSVSYEQYF.

This clonotype was counted at least ten times. The rearrangement links TRBV7-2 to TRBJ1-5; D may be TRBD1 (5 bases). This CDR3 has 16 amino acids. Trimming pared 1 base from V and 2 bases from J, leaving 12 bases between. Germline loops: CDR1 SGHTA, CDR2 FQGNSA. The CDR3 spells CASSLGAQGGNQPQHF. The CDR3 DNA reads TGTGCCAGCAGCTTAGGGGCTCAGGGAGGCAATCAGCCCCAGCATTTT.

The CDR3 nucleotides are TGCGCCAGCAGTTCACAGGGGGCGAAGACTGAAGCTTTCTTT. Its translation: CASSSQGAKTEAFF. This chain links TRBV10-1 with TRBJ1-1; 9 nucleotides agree with TRBD1. This CDR3 region has 14 residues. From germline, CDR1 is WNHNN and CDR2 SYGVQD (reference sequence). The J segment lost 5 bases and the V segment lost 5 bases, leaving 6 bases of the junction unmatched.